This TCR beta chain was found in a study of blood T cell repertoires in COVID-19. Overall study context: Specimens from acute and convalescent COVID-19 originated in the United States, Italy and Spain. In each case, the material was cDNA or gDNA derived from T cells, B-cell-depleted T cells, or PBMCs.

Only in-frame clones appear in the TCRdb table, and some are missing; sequencing was by immunoSEQ multiplex PCR. The sample records 75,000 to 100,000 clones, approximately 91% being singletons. Sequenced input: peripheral blood. The sequence was collected from a man between 65 and 85 years old with acute or convalescent COVID-19.

The CDR3 loop is CASSILGQQATDTQYF. For the CDR3, the DNA is TGTGCCAGTAGTATACTGGGACAGCAAGCCACAGATACGCAGTATTTT. This chain connects TRBV19 to TRBJ2-3; 7 positions match TRBD1. Germline values: CDR1 LNHDA, CDR2 SQIVND (reference sequence). The CDR3 runs to 16 residues. The V and J ends lost 2 bases and 2 bases, in that order; junction bases with no gene match: 7. Full variable domain (outside the CDR3, taken from reference TRBV19 and TRBJ2-3): DGGITQSPKYLFRKEGQNVTLSCEQNLNHDAMYWYRQDPGQGLRLIYYSQIVNDFQKGDIAEGYSVSREKKESFPLTVTSAQKNPTAFYLCASSILGQQATDTQYFGPGTRLTVL.